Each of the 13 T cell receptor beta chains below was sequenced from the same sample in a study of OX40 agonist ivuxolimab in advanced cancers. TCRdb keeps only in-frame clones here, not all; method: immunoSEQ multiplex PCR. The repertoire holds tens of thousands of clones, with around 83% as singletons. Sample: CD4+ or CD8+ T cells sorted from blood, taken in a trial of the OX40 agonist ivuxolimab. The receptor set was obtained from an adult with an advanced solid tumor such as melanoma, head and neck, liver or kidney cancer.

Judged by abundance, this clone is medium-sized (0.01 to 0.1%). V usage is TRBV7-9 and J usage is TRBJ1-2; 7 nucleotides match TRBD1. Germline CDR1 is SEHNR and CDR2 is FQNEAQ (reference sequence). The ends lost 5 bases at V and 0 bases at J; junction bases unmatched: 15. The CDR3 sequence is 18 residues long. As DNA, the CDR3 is TGTGCCAGCAGCATTACTTTACGGACAGGCAACACTAACTATGGCTACACCTTC. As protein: CASSITLRTGNTNYGYTF.

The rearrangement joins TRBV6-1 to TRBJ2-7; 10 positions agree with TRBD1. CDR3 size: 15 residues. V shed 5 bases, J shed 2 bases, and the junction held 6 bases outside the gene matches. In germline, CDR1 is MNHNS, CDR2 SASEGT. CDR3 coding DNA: TGTGCCAGCAGTCCACTAGGGACAGGGGCCTACGAGCAGTACTTC. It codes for CASSPLGTGAYEQYF.

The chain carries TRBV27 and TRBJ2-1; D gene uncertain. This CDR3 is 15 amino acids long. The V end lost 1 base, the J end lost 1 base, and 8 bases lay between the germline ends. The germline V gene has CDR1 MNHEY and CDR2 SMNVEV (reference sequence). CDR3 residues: CASSLFGGSYNEQFF. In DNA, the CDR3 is TGTGCCAGCAGTTTATTTGGCGGTTCCTACAATGAGCAGTTCTTC.

CDR3 bases: TGTGCCAGTAGTATTATGTGGGCCAGAAACACCGGGGAGCTGTTTTTT. This sequence encodes CASSIMWARNTGELFF. The chain combines TRBV19 with TRBJ2-2, with unresolved D. The CDR3 contains 16 residues. Per germline, CDR1 LNHDA and CDR2 SQIVND (reference sequence). V was shortened by 3 bases and J by 2 bases, with 13 bases between the two germline ends.

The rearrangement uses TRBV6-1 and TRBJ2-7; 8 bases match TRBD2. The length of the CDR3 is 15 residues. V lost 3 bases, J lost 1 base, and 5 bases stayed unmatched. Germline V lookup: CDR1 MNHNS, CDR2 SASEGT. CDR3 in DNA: TGTGCCAGCAGTGATAGCGGGAATAGTTCCTACGAGCAGTACTTC. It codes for CASSDSGNSSYEQYF.

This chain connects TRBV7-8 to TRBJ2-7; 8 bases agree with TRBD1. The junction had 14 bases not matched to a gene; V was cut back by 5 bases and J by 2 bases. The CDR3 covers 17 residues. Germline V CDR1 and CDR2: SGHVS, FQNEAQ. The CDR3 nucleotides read TGTGCCAGCAGCGGAGGCCAGGGGACAGGAATGGCCTACGAGCAGTACTTC. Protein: CASSGGQGTGMAYEQYF.

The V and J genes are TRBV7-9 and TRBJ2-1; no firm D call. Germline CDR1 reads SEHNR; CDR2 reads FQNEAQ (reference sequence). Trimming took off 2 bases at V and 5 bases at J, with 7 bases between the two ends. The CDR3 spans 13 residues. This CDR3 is CASSLIGNNEQFF. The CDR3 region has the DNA TGTGCCAGCAGCTTAATAGGAAACAATGAGCAGTTCTTC.

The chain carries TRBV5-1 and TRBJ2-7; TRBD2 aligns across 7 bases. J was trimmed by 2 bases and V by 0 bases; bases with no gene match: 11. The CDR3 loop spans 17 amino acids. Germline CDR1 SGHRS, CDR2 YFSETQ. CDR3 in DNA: TGCGCCAGCAGCTTGGATTCGTTTGCGGGAGAGACCTACGAGCAGTACTTC. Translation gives CASSLDSFAGETYEQYF.

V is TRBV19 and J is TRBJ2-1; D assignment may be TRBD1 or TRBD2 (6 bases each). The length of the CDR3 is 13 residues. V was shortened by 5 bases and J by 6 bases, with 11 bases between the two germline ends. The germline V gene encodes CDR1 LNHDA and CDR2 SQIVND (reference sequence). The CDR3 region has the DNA TGTGCCAGTAGTGTTCGGGGGCCCAATGAGCAGTTCTTC. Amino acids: CASSVRGPNEQFF.

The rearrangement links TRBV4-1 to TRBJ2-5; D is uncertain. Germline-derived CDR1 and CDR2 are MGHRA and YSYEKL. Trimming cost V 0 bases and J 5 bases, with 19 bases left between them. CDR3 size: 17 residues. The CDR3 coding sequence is TGCGCCAGCAGCCAAGAGTTAGGGCGCCAGGCGGAGGAGACCCAGTACTTC. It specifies CASSQELGRQAEETQYF.

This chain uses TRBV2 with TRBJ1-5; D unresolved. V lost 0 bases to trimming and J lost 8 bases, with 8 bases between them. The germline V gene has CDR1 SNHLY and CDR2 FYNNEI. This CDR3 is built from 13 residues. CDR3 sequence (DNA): TGTGCCAGCAGTGAAGCGCATGGGGAGCCCCAGCATTTT. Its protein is CASSEAHGEPQHF.

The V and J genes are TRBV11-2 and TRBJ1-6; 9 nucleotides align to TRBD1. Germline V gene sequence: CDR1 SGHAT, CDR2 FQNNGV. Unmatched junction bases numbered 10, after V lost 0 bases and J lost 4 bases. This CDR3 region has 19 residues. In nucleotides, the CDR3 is TGTGCCAGCAGCTTAGATCGGCTACAGGGGGCTGGATATAATTCACCCCTCCACTTT. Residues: CASSLDRLQGAGYNSPLHF.

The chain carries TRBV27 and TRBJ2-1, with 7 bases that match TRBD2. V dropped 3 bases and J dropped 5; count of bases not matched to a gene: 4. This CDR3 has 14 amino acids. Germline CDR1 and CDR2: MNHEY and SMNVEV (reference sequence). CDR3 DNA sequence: TGTGCCAGCAGTTTGGCGGGAGTGCACAATGAGCAGTTCTTC. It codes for CASSLAGVHNEQFF.